This entry concerns a single T cell receptor (beta chain). The entry originates in a study of OX40 agonist ivuxolimab in advanced cancers. In the study overall: Around 40% of patients had received prior checkpoint inhibitor therapy.

Sequencing used immunoSEQ multiplex PCR; TCRdb keeps in-frame clones, though not all of them. The data hold roughly 68,000 clones, with 86% observed a single time. This CDR3 region has 16 residues. The ends were cut back, 5 bases at V and 3 bases at J, with 20 bases in the middle. Germline CDR1 SGHDT, CDR2 YYEEEE. The J gene is TRBJ1-1, the V gene TRBV5-6; D perhaps matches TRBD1 (5 bases). Sequences were derived from CD4+ or CD8+ T cells sorted from blood, sampled in a trial of the OX40 agonist ivuxolimab. The receptor was derived from an adult with an advanced solid tumor such as melanoma, head and neck, liver or kidney cancer. CDR3 in amino acids: CASSRGRPPRDTEAFF. The CDR3, as DNA: TGTGCCAGCAGTCGGGGGAGGCCACCGAGGGACACTGAAGCTTTCTTT.